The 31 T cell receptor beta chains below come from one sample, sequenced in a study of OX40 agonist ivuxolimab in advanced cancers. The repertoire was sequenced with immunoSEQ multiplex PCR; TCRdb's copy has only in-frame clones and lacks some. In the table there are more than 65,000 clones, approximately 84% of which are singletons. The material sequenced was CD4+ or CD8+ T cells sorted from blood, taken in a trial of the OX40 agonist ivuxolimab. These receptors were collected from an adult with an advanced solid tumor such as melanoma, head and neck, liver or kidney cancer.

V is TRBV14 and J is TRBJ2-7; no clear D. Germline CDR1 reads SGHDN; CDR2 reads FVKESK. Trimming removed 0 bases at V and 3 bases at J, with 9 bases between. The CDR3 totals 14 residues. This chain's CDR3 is CASSQEGRSYEQYF. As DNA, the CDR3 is TGTGCCAGCAGCCAAGAAGGACGAAGCTACGAGCAGTACTTC. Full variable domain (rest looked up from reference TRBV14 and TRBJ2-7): EAGVTQFPSHSVIEKGQTVTLRCDPISGHDNLYWYRRVMGKEIKFLLHFVKESKQDESGMPNNRFLAERTGGTYSTLKVQPAELEDSGVYFCASSQEGRSYEQYFGPGTRLTVT.

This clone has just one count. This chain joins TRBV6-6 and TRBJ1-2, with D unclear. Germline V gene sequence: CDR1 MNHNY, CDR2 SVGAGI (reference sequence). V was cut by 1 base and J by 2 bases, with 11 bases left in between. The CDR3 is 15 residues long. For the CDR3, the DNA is TGTGCCAGCAGTTACTTAGGGCCCCCCAACTATGGCTACACCTTC. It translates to CASSYLGPPNYGYTF.

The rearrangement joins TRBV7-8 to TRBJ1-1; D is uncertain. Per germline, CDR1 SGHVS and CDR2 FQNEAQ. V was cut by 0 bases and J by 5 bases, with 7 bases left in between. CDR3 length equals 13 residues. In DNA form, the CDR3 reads TGTGCCAGCAGCTTAGCCTCCGGGACTGAAGCTTTCTTT. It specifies CASSLASGTEAFF.

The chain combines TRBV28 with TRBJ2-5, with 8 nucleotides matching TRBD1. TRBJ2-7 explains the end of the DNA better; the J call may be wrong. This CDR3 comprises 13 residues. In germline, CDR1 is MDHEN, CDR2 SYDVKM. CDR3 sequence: CASGDRGPYEQYF. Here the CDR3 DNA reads TGTGCCAGCGGAGACAGGGGTCCCTACGAGCAGTACTTC.

The CDR3: CASSLTGSNEKLFF. The DNA of the CDR3 is TGTGCCAGCAGCTTGACAGGGAGTAATGAAAAACTGTTTTTT. This sequence joins TRBV7-8 and TRBJ1-4; 7 nucleotides line up with TRBD1. This CDR3 spans 14 amino acids. V lost 3 bases, J lost 4 bases, and 2 bases stayed unmatched. CDR1 and CDR2 (germline): SGHVS, FQNEAQ.

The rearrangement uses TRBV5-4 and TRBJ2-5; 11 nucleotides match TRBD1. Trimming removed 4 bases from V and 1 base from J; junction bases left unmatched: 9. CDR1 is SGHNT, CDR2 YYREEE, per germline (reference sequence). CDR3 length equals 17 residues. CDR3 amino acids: CASSPGTGGDSQETQYF. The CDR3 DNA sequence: TGTGCCAGCAGCCCAGGGACAGGGGGGGATAGCCAAGAGACCCAGTACTTC.

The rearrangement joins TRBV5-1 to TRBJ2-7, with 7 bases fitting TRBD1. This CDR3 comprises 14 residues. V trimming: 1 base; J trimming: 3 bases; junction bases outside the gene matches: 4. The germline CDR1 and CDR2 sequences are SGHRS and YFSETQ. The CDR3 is CASSLTTGDYEQYF. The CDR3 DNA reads TGCGCCAGCAGCTTGACAACAGGGGACTACGAGCAGTACTTC.

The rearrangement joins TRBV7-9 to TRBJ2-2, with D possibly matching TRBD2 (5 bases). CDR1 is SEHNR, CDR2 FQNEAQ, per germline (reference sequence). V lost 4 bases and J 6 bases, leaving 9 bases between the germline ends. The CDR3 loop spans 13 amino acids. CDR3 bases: TGTGCCAGCAGCTCGGACTGGTCCGGGGAGCTGTTTTTT. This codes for CASSSDWSGELFF. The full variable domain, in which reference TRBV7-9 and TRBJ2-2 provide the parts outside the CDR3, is DTGVSQNPRHKITKRGQNVTFRCDPISEHNRLYWYRQTLGQGPEFLTYFQNEAQLEKSRLLSDRFSAERPKGSFSTLEIQRTEQGDSAMYLCASSSDWSGELFFGEGSRLTVL.

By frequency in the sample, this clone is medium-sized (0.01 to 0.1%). Written as DNA, the CDR3 is TGTGCCAGCAGTTTCGTGGCTAGCTCCTACGAGCAGTACTTC. Translation: CASSFVASSYEQYF. This chain uses TRBV27 with TRBJ2-7; D not certain. Trimming pared 3 bases from V and 0 bases from J, leaving 9 bases between. Germline V CDR1 and CDR2: MNHEY, SMNVEV (reference sequence). The CDR3 length is 14 residues.

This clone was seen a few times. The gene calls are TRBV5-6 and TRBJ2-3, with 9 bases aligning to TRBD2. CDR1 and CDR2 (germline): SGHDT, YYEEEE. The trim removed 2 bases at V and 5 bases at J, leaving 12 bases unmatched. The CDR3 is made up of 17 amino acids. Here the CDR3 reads CASSFLGSGRLVDTQYF. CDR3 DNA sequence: TGTGCCAGCAGCTTCCTAGGGAGCGGGAGGCTTGTAGATACGCAGTATTTT.

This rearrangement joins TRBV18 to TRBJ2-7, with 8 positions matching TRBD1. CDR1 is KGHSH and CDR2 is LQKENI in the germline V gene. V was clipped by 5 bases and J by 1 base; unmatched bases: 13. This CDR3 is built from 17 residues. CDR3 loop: CASSVTTVGQGSYEQYF. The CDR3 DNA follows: TGTGCCAGCTCAGTCACCACGGTCGGACAGGGATCCTACGAGCAGTACTTC.

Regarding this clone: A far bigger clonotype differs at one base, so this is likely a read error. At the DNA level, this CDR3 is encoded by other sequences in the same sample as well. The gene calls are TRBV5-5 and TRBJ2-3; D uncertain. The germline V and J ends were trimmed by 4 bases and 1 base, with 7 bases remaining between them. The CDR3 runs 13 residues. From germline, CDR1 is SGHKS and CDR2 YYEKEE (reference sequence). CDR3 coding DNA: TGTGCCAGCAGCCAAGAGCGCACAGATACGCAGTATTTT. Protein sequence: CASSQERTDTQYF.

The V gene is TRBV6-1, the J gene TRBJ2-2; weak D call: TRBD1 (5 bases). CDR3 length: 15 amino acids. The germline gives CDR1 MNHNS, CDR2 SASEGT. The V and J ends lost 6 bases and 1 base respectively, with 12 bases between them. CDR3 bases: TGTGCCAGCAGCCGCTTTCAGGGGAACACCGGGGAGCTGTTTTTT. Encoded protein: CASSRFQGNTGELFF.

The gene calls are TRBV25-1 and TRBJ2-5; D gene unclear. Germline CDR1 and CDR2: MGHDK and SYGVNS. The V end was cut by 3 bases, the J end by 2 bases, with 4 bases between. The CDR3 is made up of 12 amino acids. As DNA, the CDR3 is TGTGCCAGCAGTGAGCCTCAAGAGACCCAGTACTTC. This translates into CASSEPQETQYF.

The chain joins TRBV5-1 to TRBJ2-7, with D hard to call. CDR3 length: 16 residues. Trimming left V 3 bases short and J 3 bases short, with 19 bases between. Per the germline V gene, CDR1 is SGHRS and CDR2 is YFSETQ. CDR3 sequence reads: CASSYRLNPSLYEQYF. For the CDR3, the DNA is TGCGCCAGCAGCTATAGACTCAATCCAAGTCTCTACGAGCAGTACTTC.

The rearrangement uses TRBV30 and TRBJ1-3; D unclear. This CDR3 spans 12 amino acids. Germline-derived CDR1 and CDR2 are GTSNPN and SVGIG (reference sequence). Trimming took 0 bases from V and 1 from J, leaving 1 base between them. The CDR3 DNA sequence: TGTGCCTGGAGTGTATCTGGAAACACCATATATTTT. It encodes CAWSVSGNTIYF.

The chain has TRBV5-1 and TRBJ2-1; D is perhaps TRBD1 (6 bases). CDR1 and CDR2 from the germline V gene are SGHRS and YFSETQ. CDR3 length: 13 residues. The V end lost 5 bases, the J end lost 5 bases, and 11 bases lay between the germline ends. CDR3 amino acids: CASSTGPHNEQFF. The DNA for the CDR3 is TGCGCCAGCAGTACAGGGCCTCACAATGAGCAGTTCTTC.

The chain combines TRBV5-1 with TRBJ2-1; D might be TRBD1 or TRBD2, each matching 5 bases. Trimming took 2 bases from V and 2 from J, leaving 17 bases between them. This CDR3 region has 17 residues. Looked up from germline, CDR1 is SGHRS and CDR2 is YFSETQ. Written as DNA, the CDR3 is TGCGCCAGCAGCTTAATGACCGGGACCAACCCCTACAATGAGCAGTTCTTC. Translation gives CASSLMTGTNPYNEQFF. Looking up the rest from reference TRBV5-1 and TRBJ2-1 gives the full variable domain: KAGVTQTPRYLIKTRGQQVTLSCSPISGHRSVSWYQQTPGQGLQFLFEYFSETQRNKGNFPGRFSGRQFSNSRSEMNVSTLELGDSALYLCASSLMTGTNPYNEQFFGPGTRLTVL.

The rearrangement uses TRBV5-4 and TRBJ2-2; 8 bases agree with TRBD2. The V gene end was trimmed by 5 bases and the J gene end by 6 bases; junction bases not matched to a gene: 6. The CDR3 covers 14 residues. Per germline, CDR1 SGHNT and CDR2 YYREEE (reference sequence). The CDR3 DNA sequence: TGTGCCAGCAGGGTAGCGGGAACTGCCGGGGAGCTGTTTTTT. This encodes CASRVAGTAGELFF. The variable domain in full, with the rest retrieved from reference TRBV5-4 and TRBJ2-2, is ETGVTQSPTHLIKTRGQQVTLRCSSQSGHNTVSWYQQALGQGPQFIFQYYREEENGRGNFPPRFSGLQFPNYSSELNVNALELDDSALYLCASRVAGTAGELFFGEGSRLTVL.

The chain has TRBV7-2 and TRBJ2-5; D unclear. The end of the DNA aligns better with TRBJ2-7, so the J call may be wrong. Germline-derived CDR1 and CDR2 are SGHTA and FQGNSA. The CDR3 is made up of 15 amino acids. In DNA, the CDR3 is TGTGCCAGCAGCCCTCGAGGACGGCCCCCCTACGAGCAGTACTTC. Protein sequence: CASSPRGRPPYEQYF.

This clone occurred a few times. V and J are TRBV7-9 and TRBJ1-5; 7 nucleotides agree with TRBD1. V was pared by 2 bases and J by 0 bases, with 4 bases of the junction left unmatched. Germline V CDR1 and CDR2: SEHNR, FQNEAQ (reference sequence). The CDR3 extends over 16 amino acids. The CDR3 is CASSLWQGGSNQPQHF. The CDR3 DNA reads TGTGCCAGCAGCTTATGGCAGGGGGGTAGCAATCAGCCCCAGCATTTT.

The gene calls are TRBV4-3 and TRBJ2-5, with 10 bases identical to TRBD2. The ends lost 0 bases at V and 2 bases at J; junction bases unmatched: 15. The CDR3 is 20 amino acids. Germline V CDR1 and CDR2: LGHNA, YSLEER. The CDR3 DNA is TGCGCCAGCAGCCAAGAGATGGCTAGCGGGGGCCCTTCGTCGCAAGAGACCCAGTACTTC. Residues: CASSQEMASGGPSSQETQYF.

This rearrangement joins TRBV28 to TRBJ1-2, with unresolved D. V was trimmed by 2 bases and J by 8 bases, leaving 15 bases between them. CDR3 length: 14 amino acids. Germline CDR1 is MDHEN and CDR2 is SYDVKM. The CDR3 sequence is CASSLGPLSGGYTF. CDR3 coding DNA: TGTGCCAGCAGTTTAGGACCCCTAAGCGGAGGCTACACCTTC.

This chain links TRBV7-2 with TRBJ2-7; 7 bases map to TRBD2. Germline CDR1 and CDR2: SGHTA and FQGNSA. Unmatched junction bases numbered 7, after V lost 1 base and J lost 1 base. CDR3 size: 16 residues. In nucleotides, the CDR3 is TGTGCCAGCAGCTTAGAACAGGCCGGGAGGTCCTACGAGCAGTACTTC. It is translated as CASSLEQAGRSYEQYF.

The CDR3 DNA sequence: TGCGCCAGCTCCCCGACTAGCGGACCCTTGGATACGCAGTATTTT. As protein: CASSPTSGPLDTQYF. The J gene is TRBJ2-3, the V gene TRBV5-1, with 9 bases matching TRBD2. Germline V gene sequence: CDR1 SGHRS, CDR2 YFSETQ. The ends lost 7 bases at V and 6 bases at J; junction bases unmatched: 12. The CDR3 has 15 amino acids.

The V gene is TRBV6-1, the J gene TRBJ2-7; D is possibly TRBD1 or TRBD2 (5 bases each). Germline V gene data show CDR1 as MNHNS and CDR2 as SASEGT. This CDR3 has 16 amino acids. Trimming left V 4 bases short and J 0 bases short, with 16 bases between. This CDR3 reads CASSARDDLPSYEQYF. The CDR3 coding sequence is TGTGCCAGCAGTGCTAGGGACGACTTACCCTCCTACGAGCAGTACTTC.

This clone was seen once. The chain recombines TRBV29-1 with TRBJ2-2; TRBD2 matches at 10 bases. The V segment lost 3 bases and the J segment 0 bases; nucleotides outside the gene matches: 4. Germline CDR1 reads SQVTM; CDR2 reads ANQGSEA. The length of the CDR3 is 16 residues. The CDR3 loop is CSVDGTSVPNTGELFF. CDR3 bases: TGCAGCGTTGACGGGACTAGCGTCCCGAACACCGGGGAGCTGTTTTTT.

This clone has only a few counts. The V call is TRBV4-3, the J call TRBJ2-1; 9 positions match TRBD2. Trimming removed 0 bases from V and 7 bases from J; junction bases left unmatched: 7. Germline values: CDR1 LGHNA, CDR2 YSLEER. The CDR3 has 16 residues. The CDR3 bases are TGCGCCAGCAGCCAAGATTGGCTAGCGGGGAGTAATGAGCAGTTCTTC. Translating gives CASSQDWLAGSNEQFF.

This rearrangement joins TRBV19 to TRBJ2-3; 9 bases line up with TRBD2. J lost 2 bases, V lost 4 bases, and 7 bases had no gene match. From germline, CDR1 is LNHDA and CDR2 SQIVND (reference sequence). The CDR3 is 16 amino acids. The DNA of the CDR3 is TGTGCCAGTAGTAAGGGGCTAGCGGGGATCACAGATACGCAGTATTTT. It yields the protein CASSKGLAGITDTQYF.

The CDR3 coding sequence is TGTGCCACCAAAGCCCCTGTGGGGGGGTCTGCTTTCTTT. Its protein product is CATKAPVGGSAFF. The chain is built from TRBV2 and TRBJ1-1; a possible D gene is TRBD1 (5 bases). Deletions cut 10 bases from V and 11 bases from J, with 23 bases between. CDR3 size: 13 residues. Germline V gene sequence: CDR1 SNHLY, CDR2 FYNNEI.

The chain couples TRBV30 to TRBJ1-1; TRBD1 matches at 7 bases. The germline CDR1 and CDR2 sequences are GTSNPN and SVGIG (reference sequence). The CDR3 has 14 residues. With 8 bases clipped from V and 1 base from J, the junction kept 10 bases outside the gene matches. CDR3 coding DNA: TGTGCCCTCAAGAGGGGGCCCCAGAACACTGAAGCTTTCTTT. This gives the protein CALKRGPQNTEAFF.